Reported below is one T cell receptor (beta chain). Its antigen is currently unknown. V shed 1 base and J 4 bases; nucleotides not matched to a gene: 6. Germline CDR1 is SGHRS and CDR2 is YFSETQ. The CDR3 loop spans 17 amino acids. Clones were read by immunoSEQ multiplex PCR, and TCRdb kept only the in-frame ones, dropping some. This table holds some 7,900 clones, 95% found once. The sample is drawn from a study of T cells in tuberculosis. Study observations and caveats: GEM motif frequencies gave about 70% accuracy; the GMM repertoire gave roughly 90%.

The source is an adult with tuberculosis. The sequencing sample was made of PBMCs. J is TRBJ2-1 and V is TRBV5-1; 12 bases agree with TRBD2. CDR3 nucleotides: TGCGCCAGCAGCTTGCTAGCGGGAGGGATGGGTTACAATGAGCAGTTCTTC. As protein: CASSLLAGGMGYNEQFF. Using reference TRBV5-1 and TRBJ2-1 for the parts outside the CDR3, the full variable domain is KAGVTQTPRYLIKTRGQQVTLSCSPISGHRSVSWYQQTPGQGLQFLFEYFSETQRNKGNFPGRFSGRQFSNSRSEMNVSTLELGDSALYLCASSLLAGGMGYNEQFFGPGTRLTVL.